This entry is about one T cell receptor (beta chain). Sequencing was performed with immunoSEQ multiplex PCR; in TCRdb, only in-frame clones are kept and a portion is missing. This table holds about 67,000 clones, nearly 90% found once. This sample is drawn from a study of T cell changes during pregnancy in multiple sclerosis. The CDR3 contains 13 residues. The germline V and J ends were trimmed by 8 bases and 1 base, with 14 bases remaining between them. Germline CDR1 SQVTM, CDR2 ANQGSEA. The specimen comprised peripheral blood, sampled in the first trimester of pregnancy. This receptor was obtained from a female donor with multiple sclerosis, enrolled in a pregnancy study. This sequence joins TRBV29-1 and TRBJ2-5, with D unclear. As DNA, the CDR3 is TGCAGCCTTTCTCGCACTTCCCAAGAGACCCAGTACTTC. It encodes CSLSRTSQETQYF. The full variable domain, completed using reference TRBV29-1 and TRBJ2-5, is SAVISQKPSRDICQRGTSLTIQCQVDSQVTMMFWYRQQPGQSLTLIATANQGSEATYESGFVIDKFPISRPNLTFSTLTVSNMSPEDSSIYLCSLSRTSQETQYFGPGTRLLVL.